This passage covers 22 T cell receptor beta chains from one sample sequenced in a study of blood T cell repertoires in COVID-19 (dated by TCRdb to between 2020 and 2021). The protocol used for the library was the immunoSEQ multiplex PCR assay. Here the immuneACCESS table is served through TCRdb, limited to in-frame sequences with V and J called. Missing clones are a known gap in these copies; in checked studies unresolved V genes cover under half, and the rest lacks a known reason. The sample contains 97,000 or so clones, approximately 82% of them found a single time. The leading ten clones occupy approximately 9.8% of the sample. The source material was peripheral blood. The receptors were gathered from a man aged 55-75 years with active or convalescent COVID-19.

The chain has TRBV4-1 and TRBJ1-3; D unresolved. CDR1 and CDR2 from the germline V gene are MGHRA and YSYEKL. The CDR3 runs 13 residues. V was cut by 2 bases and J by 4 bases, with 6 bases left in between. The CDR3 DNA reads TGCGCCAGCAGCCAAAACATCGGAAACACCATATATTTT. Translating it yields CASSQNIGNTIYF.

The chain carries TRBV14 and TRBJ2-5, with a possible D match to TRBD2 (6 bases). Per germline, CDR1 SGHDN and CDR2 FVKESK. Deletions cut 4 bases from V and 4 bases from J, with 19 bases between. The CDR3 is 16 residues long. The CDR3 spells CASSPSFGGWGETQYF. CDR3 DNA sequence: TGTGCCAGCAGCCCCTCTTTTGGGGGGTGGGGAGAGACCCAGTACTTC. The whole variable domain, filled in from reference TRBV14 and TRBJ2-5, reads EAGVTQFPSHSVIEKGQTVTLRCDPISGHDNLYWYRRVMGKEIKFLLHFVKESKQDESGMPNNRFLAERTGGTYSTLKVQPAELEDSGVYFCASSPSFGGWGETQYFGPGTRLLVL.

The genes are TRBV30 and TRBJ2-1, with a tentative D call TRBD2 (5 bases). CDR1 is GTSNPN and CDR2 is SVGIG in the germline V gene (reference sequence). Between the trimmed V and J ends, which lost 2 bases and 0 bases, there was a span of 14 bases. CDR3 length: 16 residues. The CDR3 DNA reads TGTGCCTGGAGTCTAGAAGGGAGCCTCTCCTACAATGAGCAGTTCTTC. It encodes CAWSLEGSLSYNEQFF.

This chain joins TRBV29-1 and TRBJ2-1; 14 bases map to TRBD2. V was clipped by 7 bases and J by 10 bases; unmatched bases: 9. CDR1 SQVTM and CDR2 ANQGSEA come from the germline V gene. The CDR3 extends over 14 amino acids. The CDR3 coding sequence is TGCAGCGCTCAGGGACTAGCGGGAGCCCGGGAGCAGTTCTTC. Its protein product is CSAQGLAGAREQFF.

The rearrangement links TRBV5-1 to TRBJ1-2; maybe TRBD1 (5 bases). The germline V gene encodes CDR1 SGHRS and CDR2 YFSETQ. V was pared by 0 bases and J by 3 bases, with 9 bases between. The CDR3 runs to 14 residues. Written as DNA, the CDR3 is TGCGCCAGCAGCTTGGGGGGCTCGGACTATGGCTACACCTTC. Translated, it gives CASSLGGSDYGYTF.

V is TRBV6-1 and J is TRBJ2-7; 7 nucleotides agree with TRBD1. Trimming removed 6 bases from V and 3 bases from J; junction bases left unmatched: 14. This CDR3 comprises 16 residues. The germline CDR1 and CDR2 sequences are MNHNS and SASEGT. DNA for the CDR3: TGTGCCAGCAGAGAATCCGGGACAGCGAGGGGCTACGAGCAGTACTTC. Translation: CASRESGTARGYEQYF.

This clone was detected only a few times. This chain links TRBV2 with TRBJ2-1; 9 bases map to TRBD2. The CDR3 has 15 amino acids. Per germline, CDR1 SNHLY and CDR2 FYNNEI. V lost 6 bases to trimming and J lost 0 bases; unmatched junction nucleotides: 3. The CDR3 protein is CASRDSGSSYNEQFF. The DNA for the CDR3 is TGTGCCAGCAGAGATAGCGGGAGCTCCTACAATGAGCAGTTCTTC.

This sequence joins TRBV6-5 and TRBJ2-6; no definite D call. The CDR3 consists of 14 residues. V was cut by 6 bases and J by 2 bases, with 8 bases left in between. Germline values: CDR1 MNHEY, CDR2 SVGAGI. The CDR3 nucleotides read TGTGCCAGCAGACTGGTCACTGGGGCCAACGTCCTGACTTTC. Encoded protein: CASRLVTGANVLTF.

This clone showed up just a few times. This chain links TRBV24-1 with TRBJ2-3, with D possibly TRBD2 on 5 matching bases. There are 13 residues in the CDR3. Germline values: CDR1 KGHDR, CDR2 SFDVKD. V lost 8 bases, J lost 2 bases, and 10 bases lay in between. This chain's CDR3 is CATKGGYTDTQYF. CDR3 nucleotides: TGTGCCACCAAGGGCGGGTACACAGATACGCAGTATTTT.

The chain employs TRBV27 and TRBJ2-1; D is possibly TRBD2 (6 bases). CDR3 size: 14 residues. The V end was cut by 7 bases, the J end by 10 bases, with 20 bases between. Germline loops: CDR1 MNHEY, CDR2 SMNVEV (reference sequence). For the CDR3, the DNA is TGTGCCAGCATGAGCGCTTGGGCTAGCGAGGAGCAGTTCTTC. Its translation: CASMSAWASEEQFF.

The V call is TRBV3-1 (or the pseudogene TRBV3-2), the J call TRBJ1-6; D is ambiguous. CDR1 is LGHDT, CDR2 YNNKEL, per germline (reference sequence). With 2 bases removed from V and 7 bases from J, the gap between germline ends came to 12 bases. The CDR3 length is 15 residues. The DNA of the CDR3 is TGTGCCAGCAGCCAAATGAGGGCTTCCAATTCACCCCTCCACTTT. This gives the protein CASSQMRASNSPLHF.

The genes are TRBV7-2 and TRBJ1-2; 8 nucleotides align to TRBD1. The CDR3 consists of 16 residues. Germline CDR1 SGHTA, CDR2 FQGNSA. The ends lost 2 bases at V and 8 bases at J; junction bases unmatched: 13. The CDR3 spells CASSLMSAAGGGGYTF. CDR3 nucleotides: TGTGCCAGCAGCTTAATGTCGGCGGCAGGGGGCGGCGGCTACACCTTC. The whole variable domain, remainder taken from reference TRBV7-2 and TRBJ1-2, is GAGVSQSPSNKVTEKGKDVELRCDPISGHTALYWYRQSLGQGLEFLIYFQGNSAPDKSGLPSDRFSAERTGGSVSTLTIQRTQQEDSAVYLCASSLMSAAGGGGYTFGSGTRLTVV.

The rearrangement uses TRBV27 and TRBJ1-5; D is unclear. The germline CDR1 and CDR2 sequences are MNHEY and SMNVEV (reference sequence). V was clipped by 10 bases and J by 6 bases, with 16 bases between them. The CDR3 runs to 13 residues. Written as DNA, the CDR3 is TGTGCCACCGGGTTCCAATCGGGTCAGCCCCAGCATTTT. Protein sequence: CATGFQSGQPQHF.

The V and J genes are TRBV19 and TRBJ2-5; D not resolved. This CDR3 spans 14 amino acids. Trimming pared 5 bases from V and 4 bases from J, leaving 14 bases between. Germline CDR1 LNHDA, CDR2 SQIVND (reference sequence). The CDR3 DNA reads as TGTGCCAGTAGTGGCCCGAGGCAGAGAGAGACCCAGTACTTC. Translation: CASSGPRQRETQYF.

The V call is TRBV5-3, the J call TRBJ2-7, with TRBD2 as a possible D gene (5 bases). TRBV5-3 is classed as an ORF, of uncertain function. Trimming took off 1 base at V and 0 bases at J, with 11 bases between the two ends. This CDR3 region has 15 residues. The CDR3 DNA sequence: TGTGCCAGAAGCTTGCATAGAGGGAGCTCCTACGAGCAGTACGTC. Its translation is CARSLHRGSSYEQYV.

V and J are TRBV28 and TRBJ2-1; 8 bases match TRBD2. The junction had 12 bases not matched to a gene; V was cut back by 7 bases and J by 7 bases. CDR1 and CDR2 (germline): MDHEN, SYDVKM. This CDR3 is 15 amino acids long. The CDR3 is CASTLDVVAGNEQFF. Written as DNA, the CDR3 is TGTGCCAGCACCCTAGATGTGGTAGCGGGAAATGAGCAGTTCTTC.

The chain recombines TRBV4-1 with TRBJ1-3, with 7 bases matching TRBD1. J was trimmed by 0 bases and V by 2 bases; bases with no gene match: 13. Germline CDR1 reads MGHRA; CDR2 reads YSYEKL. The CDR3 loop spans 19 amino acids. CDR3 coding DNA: TGCGCCAGCAGCCAATCCGGGACAGAGAAGTTATACTCTGGAAACACCATATATTTT. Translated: CASSQSGTEKLYSGNTIYF.

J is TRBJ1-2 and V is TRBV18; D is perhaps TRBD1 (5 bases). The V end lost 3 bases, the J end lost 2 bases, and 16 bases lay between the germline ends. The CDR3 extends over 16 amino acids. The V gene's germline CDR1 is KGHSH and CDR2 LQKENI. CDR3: CASSPPGRGPNYGYTF. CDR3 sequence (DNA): TGTGCCAGCTCACCGCCCGGTAGGGGTCCCAACTATGGCTACACCTTC.

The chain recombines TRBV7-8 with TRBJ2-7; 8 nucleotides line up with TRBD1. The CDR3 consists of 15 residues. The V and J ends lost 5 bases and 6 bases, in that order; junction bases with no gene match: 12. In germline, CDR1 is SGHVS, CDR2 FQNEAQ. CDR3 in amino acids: CASSGRTGFKGEQYF. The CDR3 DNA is TGTGCCAGCAGCGGGCGGACAGGGTTTAAGGGCGAGCAGTACTTC.

CDR3 nucleotide sequence: TGCGCCAGCAGCTTTCGCTGGGGTGGAGGAGAGACCCAGTACTTC. Protein sequence: CASSFRWGGGETQYF. The J gene is TRBJ2-5, the V gene TRBV5-1; D may be TRBD2 (5 bases). The V gene lost 2 bases and the J gene lost 4 bases, with 15 bases spanning the gap. In germline, CDR1 is SGHRS, CDR2 YFSETQ. CDR3 length: 15 residues.

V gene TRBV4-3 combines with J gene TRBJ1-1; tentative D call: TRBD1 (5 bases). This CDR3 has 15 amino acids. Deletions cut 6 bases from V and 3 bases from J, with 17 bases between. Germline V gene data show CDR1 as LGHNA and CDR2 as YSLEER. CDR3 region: CASSLGGAAYTEAFF. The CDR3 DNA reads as TGCGCCAGCAGTCTCGGAGGGGCCGCGTACACTGAAGCTTTCTTT.

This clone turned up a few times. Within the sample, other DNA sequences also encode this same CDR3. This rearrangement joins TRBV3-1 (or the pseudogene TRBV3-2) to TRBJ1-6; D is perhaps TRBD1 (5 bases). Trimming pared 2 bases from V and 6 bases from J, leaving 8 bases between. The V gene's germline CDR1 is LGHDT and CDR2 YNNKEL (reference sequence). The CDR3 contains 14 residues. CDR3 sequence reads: CASSQRRGNSPLHF. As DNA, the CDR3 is TGTGCCAGCAGCCAAAGGAGGGGTAATTCACCCCTCCACTTT.